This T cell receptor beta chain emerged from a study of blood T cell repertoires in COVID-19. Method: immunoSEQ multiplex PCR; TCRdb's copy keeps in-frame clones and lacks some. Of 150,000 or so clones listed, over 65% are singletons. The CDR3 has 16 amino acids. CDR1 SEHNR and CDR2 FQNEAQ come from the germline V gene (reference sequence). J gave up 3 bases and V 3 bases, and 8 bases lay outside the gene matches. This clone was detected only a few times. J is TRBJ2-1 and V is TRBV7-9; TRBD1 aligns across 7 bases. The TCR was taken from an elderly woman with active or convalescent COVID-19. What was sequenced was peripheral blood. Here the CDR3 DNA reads TGTGCCAGCAGCTTTCAGGCAGGGGGAGTCTACAATGAGCAGTTCTTC. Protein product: CASSFQAGGVYNEQFF.